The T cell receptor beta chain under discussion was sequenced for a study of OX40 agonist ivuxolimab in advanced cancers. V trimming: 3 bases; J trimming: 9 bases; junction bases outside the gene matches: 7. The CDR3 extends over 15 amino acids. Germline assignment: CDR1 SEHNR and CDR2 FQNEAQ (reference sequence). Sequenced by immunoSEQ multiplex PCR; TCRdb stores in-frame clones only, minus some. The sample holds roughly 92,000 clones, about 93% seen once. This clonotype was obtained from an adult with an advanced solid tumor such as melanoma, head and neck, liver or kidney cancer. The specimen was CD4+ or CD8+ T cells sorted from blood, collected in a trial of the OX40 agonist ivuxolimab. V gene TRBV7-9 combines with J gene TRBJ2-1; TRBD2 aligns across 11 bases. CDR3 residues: CASSLALAGGPEQFF. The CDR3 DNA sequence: TGTGCCAGCAGCTTGGCTCTAGCGGGAGGCCCTGAGCAGTTCTTC.